These 13 T cell receptor beta chains originate from one sample sequenced in a study of blood T cell repertoires in COVID-19. The method was immunoSEQ multiplex PCR; TCRdb's version includes in-frame clones alone and lacks a portion of them. This sample has almost 400,000 clones, with 85% to 90% found just once. Sequencing input: PBMCs or T cells enriched from blood (not recorded which). These receptors originate from a woman aged 25 to 39 with acute COVID-19.

The V gene is TRBV13, the J gene TRBJ2-3; perhaps TRBD1 as D (6 bases). Trimming left V 8 bases short and J 7 bases short, with 16 bases between. The CDR3 spans 13 residues. CDR1 and CDR2 (germline): PRHDT, FYEKMQ (reference sequence). The CDR3 here is CASSGDGGNTQYF. CDR3 nucleotide sequence: TGTGCCAGCTCAGGGGACGGAGGAAATACGCAGTATTTT.

V and J are TRBV7-9 and TRBJ2-1; 8 positions agree with TRBD2. Germline V CDR1 and CDR2: SEHNR, FQNEAQ (reference sequence). Trimming took 5 bases from V and 13 from J; bases not matched to a gene: 4. This CDR3 is 11 amino acids long. This CDR3 is CASSQRGSQFF. The CDR3 coding sequence is TGTGCCAGCAGCCAGCGGGGGAGTCAGTTCTTC.

This clone was counted between two and nine times. The CDR3 is CASTQSGTGSYEQYF. The CDR3 nucleotides read TGTGCCAGCACCCAATCGGGGACAGGCTCCTACGAGCAGTACTTC. The chain has TRBV6-5 and TRBJ2-7, with 8 bases aligning to TRBD1. The length of the CDR3 is 15 residues. Per the germline V gene, CDR1 is MNHEY and CDR2 is SVGAGI. J lost 0 bases, V lost 7 bases, and 8 bases had no gene match.

In its sample, this clone was seen a few times. Distinct nucleotide sequences in the sample also encode this CDR3. This chain connects TRBV19 to TRBJ1-5; TRBD1 is a possible D gene (6 bases). The ends were cut back, 2 bases at V and 2 bases at J, with 10 bases in the middle. The germline V gene has CDR1 LNHDA and CDR2 SQIVND (reference sequence). The CDR3 contains 15 residues. CDR3 region: CASSITGGGNQPQHF. The CDR3 DNA reads as TGTGCCAGTAGTATAACGGGGGGCGGCAATCAGCCCCAGCATTTT.

The genes are TRBV10-2 and TRBJ1-2; D gene uncertain. There are 12 residues in the CDR3. Trimming took 3 bases from V and 5 from J, leaving 7 bases between them. Germline assignment: CDR1 WSHSY and CDR2 SAAADI. This CDR3 is CASSDRIYGYTF. CDR3 in DNA: TGCGCCAGCAGTGACAGAATTTATGGCTACACCTTC.

J is TRBJ2-1 and V is TRBV5-5, with TRBD1 matching 9 bases. Germline V gene lookup returns CDR1 SGHKS and CDR2 YYEKEE (reference sequence). The CDR3 loop spans 15 amino acids. V gave up 4 bases and J gave up 8 bases; unmatched junction bases: 10. In DNA form, the CDR3 reads TGTGCCAGCAGCCTAGGGGACAGGGTTACCGATGAGCAGTTCTTC. The encoded protein is CASSLGDRVTDEQFF.

The V gene is TRBV27, the J gene TRBJ2-6, with D perhaps TRBD2 (5 bases). The CDR3 loop spans 15 amino acids. The germline gives CDR1 MNHEY, CDR2 SMNVEV (reference sequence). With 6 bases removed from V and 1 base from J, the gap between germline ends came to 10 bases. This chain's CDR3 is CASSHRGSGANVLTF. CDR3 in DNA: TGTGCCAGCAGCCATAGAGGGTCTGGGGCCAACGTCCTGACTTTC.

This clone came up a few times. V usage is TRBV27 and J usage is TRBJ1-2; 8 nucleotides agree with TRBD1. J lost 4 bases, V lost 7 bases, and 20 bases had no gene match. There are 18 residues in the CDR3. Germline V gives CDR1 MNHEY, CDR2 SMNVEV (reference sequence). The CDR3: CASTPTGQGNYRVYGYTF. The DNA of the CDR3 is TGTGCCAGCACCCCTACCGGACAGGGAAATTATAGGGTCTATGGCTACACCTTC.

The chain has TRBV5-1 and TRBJ1-3; D is perhaps TRBD1 (5 bases). Trimming left V 0 bases short and J 0 bases short, with 7 bases between. The germline V gene encodes CDR1 SGHRS and CDR2 YFSETQ. CDR3 length equals 15 residues. CDR3 sequence reads: CASSLDQGSGNTIYF. CDR3 coding DNA: TGCGCCAGCAGCTTGGACCAGGGCTCTGGAAACACCATATATTTT.

The rearrangement joins TRBV23-1 to TRBJ1-2; tentative D call: TRBD1 (5 bases). TRBV23-1 is identified as an open reading frame with a role that is uncertain. Trimming stripped 0 bases from V and 8 bases from J, with 13 bases between. The CDR3 covers 14 residues. The DNA of the CDR3 is TGCGCCAGCAGTCAATCCAGGGATGGAGAAGGCTACACCTTC. This encodes CASSQSRDGEGYTF.

This clone was detected only once. The chain uses TRBV6-2 or TRBV6-3 and TRBJ1-5, with TRBD1 matching over 9 bases. The ends lost 1 base at V and 7 bases at J; junction bases unmatched: 5. The germline gives CDR1 MNHEY, CDR2 SVGEGT. The CDR3 spans 15 residues. The chain's CDR3 is CASSYFGTGLQPQHF. Written as DNA, the CDR3 is TGTGCCAGCAGTTACTTTGGGACAGGGTTGCAGCCCCAGCATTTT.

The rearrangement joins TRBV30 to TRBJ2-7, with a possible D match to TRBD2 (6 bases). There are 11 residues in the CDR3. Trimming took 4 bases from V and 6 from J, leaving 10 bases between them. Germline values: CDR1 GTSNPN, CDR2 SVGIG (reference sequence). The CDR3 spells CAWTNGGEQYF. The CDR3 region has the DNA TGTGCCTGGACAAACGGGGGCGAGCAGTACTTC.

This clone was observed a handful of times. This chain links TRBV10-1 with TRBJ2-3; 10 bases fit TRBD1. CDR3 length: 15 amino acids. Germline assignment: CDR1 WNHNN and CDR2 SYGVQD (reference sequence). The J segment lost 1 base and the V segment lost 3 bases, leaving 1 base of the junction unmatched. CDR3 in DNA: TGCGCCAGCAGTGATGACAGGGGGCGCACAGATACGCAGTATTTT. Translating it yields CASSDDRGRTDTQYF.